This TCR beta chain came from a study of T cell responses to AZD1222 COVID-19 vaccine. The assay was immunoSEQ multiplex PCR, and TCRdb's table has in-frame clones only and misses some. This sample yields approximately 160,000 clones, of which 93% are seen a single time; approximately 0.97% belongs to the top ten. The CDR3 has 12 amino acids. Germline-derived CDR1 and CDR2 are MNHEY and SVGEGT. Trimming cost V 3 bases and J 10 bases, with 9 bases left between them. The sample was peripheral blood, taken on day 0 of AZD1222 vaccination. V and J are TRBV6-2 or TRBV6-3 and TRBJ1-4; D ambiguous. The clonotype comes from an adult in good health. CDR3 loop: CASSYNVGKLFF. CDR3 DNA sequence: TGTGCCAGCAGTTATAATGTCGGAAAACTGTTTTTT.